A selection of T cell receptor beta chains follows, all from one sample in a study of blood T cell repertoires in COVID-19. Profiled with immunoSEQ multiplex PCR; TCRdb holds only in-frame clones, not every one. Of about 270,000 clones listed, under 95% are singletons. The specimen was PBMCs or T cells enriched from blood (not recorded which). These receptors all come from a woman aged 40 to 55 with acute COVID-19. Each CDR3 is given with its conserved first and last residue. The D gene is left open where the match is weak. Only part of the rows carry a size: once, few, many, or a class if the clone is expanded.

j_call clone_size v_call d_call cdr3_aa cdr3_nt
TRBJ1-2 NA TRBV27 TRBD1 CASSPDRGSGYTF TGTGCCAGCAGTCCAGACAGGGGAAGTGGCTACACCTTC
TRBJ1-6 NA TRBV5-6 TRBD1 CASSSRGQGVSPLHF TGTGCCAGCAGTAGTCGGGGACAGGGGGTTTCACCCCTCCACTTT
TRBJ2-7 NA TRBV5-1 TRBD1 CASSLRGQGHEQYF TGCGCCAGCAGCTTGCGAGGACAGGGTCACGAGCAGTACTTC
TRBJ2-2 NA TRBV2 TRBD1 CASMGQGNTGELFF TGTGCCAGCATGGGACAGGGGAACACCGGGGAGCTGTTTTTT
TRBJ2-3 NA TRBV7-8 NA CASSLGQARTDTQYF TGTGCCAGCAGCTTAGGACAGGCTCGCACAGATACGCAGTATTTT
TRBJ2-1 NA TRBV2 TRBD2 CASTSSGRHNEQFF TGTGCCAGCACTTCTAGCGGACGTCACAATGAGCAGTTCTTC
TRBJ1-2 once TRBV5-5 NA CASSPQGFYGYTF TGTGCCAGCAGCCCACAGGGATTCTATGGCTACACCTTC
TRBJ2-7 NA TRBV3-1/TRBV3-2 TRBD1 CASSHALTGKYEQYF TGTGCCAGCAGCCACGCCTTGACAGGGAAGTACGAGCAGTACTTC
TRBJ2-7 NA TRBV12-3/TRBV12-4 TRBD1 CASSAYRGYEQYF TGTGCCAGCAGTGCCTACAGGGGGTACGAGCAGTACTTC
TRBJ2-1 NA TRBV7-9 TRBD2 CASSFSALAGSYEQFF TGTGCCAGCAGCTTTAGTGCCTTAGCGGGCAGCTATGAGCAGTTCTTC
TRBJ2-5 NA TRBV4-3 NA CASSQGERVGETQYF TGCGCCAGCAGCCAAGGAGAGCGGGTGGGGGAGACCCAGTACTTC
TRBJ1-6 NA TRBV4-2 NA CASSQESGVLYNSPLHF TGTGCCAGCAGCCAAGAATCCGGGGTTCTCTATAATTCACCCCTCCACTTT
TRBJ2-1 NA TRBV11-3 NA CASSTGQLYYNEQFF TGTGCCAGCAGCACCGGACAGCTCTACTACAATGAGCAGTTCTTC
TRBJ2-3 NA TRBV12-5 NA CASGTPWATDTQYF TGTGCTAGTGGAACGCCCTGGGCCACAGATACGCAGTATTTT
TRBJ2-7 NA TRBV4-3 NA CASSQDRQTYYEQYF TGCGCCAGCAGCCAAGATAGACAGACATACTACGAGCAGTACTTC
TRBJ2-1 NA TRBV6-2/TRBV6-3 TRBD1 CAISSGGAFNEQFF TGTGCCATCAGCTCAGGGGGCGCCTTTAATGAGCAGTTCTTC
TRBJ2-7 NA TRBV4-1 TRBD1 CASSQVWPGGARGYEQYF TGCGCCAGCAGCCAAGTTTGGCCAGGGGGCGCGAGGGGTTACGAGCAGTACTTC
TRBJ1-3 NA TRBV30 NA CAWSLSSGNTIYF TGTGCCTGGAGTCTTAGCTCTGGAAACACCATATATTTT
TRBJ2-3 NA TRBV30 TRBD2 CAWSAGGAYLDTQYF TGTGCCTGGAGCGCGGGGGGGGCGTATCTAGATACGCAGTATTTT
TRBJ1-2 NA TRBV19 NA CASSMAGLSPYGYTF TGTGCCAGTAGTATGGCAGGGCTTTCTCCGTATGGCTACACCTTC
TRBJ2-5 NA TRBV6-4 NA CANFHGVFHF TGTGCCAACTTTCACGGGGTTTTCCACTTC
TRBJ2-5 NA TRBV2 NA CASSVTAETQYF TGTGCCAGCAGTGTGACAGCAGAGACCCAGTACTTC
TRBJ2-7 NA TRBV4-3 NA CASSQGGGGYEQYF TGCGCCAGCAGCCAGGGGGGGGGCGGCTACGAGCAGTACTTC
TRBJ2-6 NA TRBV11-2 TRBD1 CASSYGTGVAGANVLTF TGTGCCAGCAGCTACGGGACAGGGGTTGCTGGGGCCAACGTCCTGACTTTC
TRBJ2-7 NA TRBV3-1/TRBV3-2 TRBD1 CASSPHPGQDRYF TGTGCCAGCAGCCCCCATCCCGGACAGGACCGGTACTTC
TRBJ2-7 NA TRBV28 NA CASSPPAYEQYF TGTGCCAGCAGTCCCCCCGCCTACGAGCAGTACTTC
TRBJ2-3 NA TRBV18 NA CASSQATDTQYF TGTGCCAGCTCACAAGCCACAGATACGCAGTATTTT
TRBJ1-2 NA TRBV30 NA CAWSTSRVGYGYTF TGTGCCTGGAGTACCTCCAGGGTAGGCTATGGCTACACCTTC
TRBJ1-2 NA TRBV9 TRBD1 CASSAQGVRGYTF TGTGCCAGCAGCGCCCAGGGGGTACGCGGCTACACCTTC
TRBJ1-1 once TRBV19 TRBD1 CASSIVPGTGYEAFF TGTGCCAGTAGTATCGTTCCGGGGACAGGGTATGAAGCTTTCTTT
TRBJ2-1 NA TRBV11-3 NA CASSLGGYRSRGQFF TGTGCCAGCAGCTTAGGAGGATACAGGTCACGCGGGCAGTTCTTC
TRBJ2-1 NA TRBV27 NA CASRVDWGEQFF TGTGCCAGCAGGGTGGACTGGGGTGAGCAGTTCTTC
TRBJ1-1 NA TRBV2 NA CATPGQDGTMNTEAFF TGTGCCACCCCAGGGCAGGACGGAACCATGAACACTGAAGCTTTCTTT